One T cell receptor (beta chain) is described in this entry. With 4 bases removed from V and 3 bases from J, the gap between germline ends came to 8 bases. This CDR3 is 13 amino acids long. Germline V gene lookup returns CDR1 MGHRA and CDR2 YSYEKL. This sample was included in a study of OX40 agonist ivuxolimab in advanced cancers. Blood specimens came from baseline, cycle 4 day 1, and cycle 7 day 1. The method was immunoSEQ multiplex PCR; TCRdb's version includes in-frame clones alone and lacks a portion of them. This sample has 100,000 or so clones, with about 96% found just once. The chain uses TRBV4-1 and TRBJ2-3, with D possibly matching TRBD1 (5 bases). This TCR came from an adult with an advanced solid tumor such as melanoma, head and neck, liver or kidney cancer. The sample was CD4+ or CD8+ T cells sorted from blood, taken in a trial of the OX40 agonist ivuxolimab. CDR3 loop: CASSPQATDTQYF. The CDR3 DNA reads TGCGCCAGCAGCCCACAGGCTACAGATACGCAGTATTTT.